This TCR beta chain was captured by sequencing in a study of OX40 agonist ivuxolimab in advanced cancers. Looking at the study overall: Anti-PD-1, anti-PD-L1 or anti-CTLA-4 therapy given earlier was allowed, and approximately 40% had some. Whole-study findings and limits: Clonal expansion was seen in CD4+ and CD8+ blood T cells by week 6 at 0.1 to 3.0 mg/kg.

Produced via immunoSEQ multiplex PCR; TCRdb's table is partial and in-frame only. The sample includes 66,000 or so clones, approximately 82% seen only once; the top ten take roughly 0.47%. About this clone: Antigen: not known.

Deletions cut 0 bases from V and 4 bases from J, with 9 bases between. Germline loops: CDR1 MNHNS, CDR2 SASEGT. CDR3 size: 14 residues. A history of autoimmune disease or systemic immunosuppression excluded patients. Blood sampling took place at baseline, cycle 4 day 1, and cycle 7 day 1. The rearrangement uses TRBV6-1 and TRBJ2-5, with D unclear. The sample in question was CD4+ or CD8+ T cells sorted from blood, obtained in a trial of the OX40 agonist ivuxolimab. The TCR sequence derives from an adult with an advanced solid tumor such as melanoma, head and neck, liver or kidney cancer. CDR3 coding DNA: TGTGCCAGCAGTGAAGCGGGATTTGGAGAGACCCAGTACTTC. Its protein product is CASSEAGFGETQYF.